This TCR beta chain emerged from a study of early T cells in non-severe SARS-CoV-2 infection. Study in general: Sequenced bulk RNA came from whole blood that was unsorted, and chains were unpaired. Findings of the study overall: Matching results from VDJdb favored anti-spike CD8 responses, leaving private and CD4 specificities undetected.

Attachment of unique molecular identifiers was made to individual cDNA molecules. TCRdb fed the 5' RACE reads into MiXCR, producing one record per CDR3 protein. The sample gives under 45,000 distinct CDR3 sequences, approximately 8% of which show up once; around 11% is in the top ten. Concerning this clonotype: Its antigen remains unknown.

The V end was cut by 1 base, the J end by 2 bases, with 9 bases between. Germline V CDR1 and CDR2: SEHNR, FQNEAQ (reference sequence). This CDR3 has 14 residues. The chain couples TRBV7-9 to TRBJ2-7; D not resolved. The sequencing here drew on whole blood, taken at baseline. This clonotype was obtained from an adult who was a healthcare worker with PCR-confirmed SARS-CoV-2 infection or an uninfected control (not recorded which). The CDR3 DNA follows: TGTGCCAGCAGCTTAGGAGGAGCCGCCTACGAGCAGTACTTC. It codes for CASSLGGAAYEQYF.